This T cell receptor (beta chain) was sequenced in a study of cytomegalovirus exposure and HLA in healthy donors. The overall study: One earlier analysis, a look at 150 million to 200 million T cells, found around 110 million unique TCR beta sequences.

Broader study findings: Reported performance of the classifier showed diagnosis of cytomegalovirus status with high specificity and sensitivity. Sequencing depth across donors, presence/absence analyses assumed, was roughly uniform. TCR beta V segments were, for the most part, productive about 87% or about 30% of the time in an earlier analysis.

The CDR3 has 13 amino acids. Germline assignment: CDR1 SGDLS and CDR2 YYNGEE. V was shortened by 0 bases and J by 5 bases, with 8 bases between the two germline ends. 60 Vbeta and 13 Jbeta primers were used in PCR. Clones were sequenced by immunoSEQ multiplex PCR, and TCRdb holds only the in-frame ones, with some missing. The sample has about 200,000 clones, about 80% seen once. In the case of this clone: Its specificity is unknown.

The TCR comes from a male donor in good health and CMV-seronegative. This chain links TRBV9 with TRBJ1-1; D call uncertain. The specimen sequenced was PBMCs. In DNA, the CDR3 is TGTGCCAGCAGCGTAGACGGGAGTACTGAAGCTTTCTTT. It specifies CASSVDGSTEAFF.